This T cell receptor (beta chain) came from a study of OX40 agonist ivuxolimab in advanced cancers. Germline V CDR1 and CDR2: KGHSH, LQKENI. V was trimmed by 2 bases and J by 4 bases, leaving 8 bases between them. The CDR3 runs to 13 residues. TCRdb keeps only in-frame clones here, not all; method: immunoSEQ multiplex PCR. The table records around 50,000 clones, 80% to 95% of them present only once. The sequence derives from an adult with an advanced solid tumor such as melanoma, head and neck, liver or kidney cancer. The chain recombines TRBV18 with TRBJ1-2, with a possible D match to TRBD1 (5 bases). The sequenced sample was CD4+ or CD8+ T cells sorted from blood, obtained in a trial of the OX40 agonist ivuxolimab. The CDR3 sequence is CASSPDSFYGYTF. In nucleotides, the CDR3 is TGTGCCAGCTCACCAGACAGCTTCTATGGCTACACCTTC.